This is a list of T cell receptor beta chains from one sample in a study of blood T cell repertoires in COVID-19. TCRdb's copy holds only in-frame clones and misses some; the assay was immunoSEQ multiplex PCR. The sample consists of under 40,000 clones, around four fifths of them appearing once. The sample taken for sequencing was peripheral blood. These receptor sequences come from a man in his forties or fifties with active or convalescent COVID-19. The CDR3 runs from the conserved cysteine through the conserved F or W. The order of the fields is CDR3 DNA, CDR3 protein, clone size, V gene, D gene, J gene. The D gene is left open where the match is weak. Size is omitted from some rows. Given values are once, few, many or a class for expanded clones.

cdr3_nt: TGTGCCAGCAGCTTGGCCGGACAGGGCAACTACTATGGCTACACCTTC; cdr3_aa: CASSLAGQGNYYGYTF; clone_size: once; v_call: TRBV5-5; d_call: TRBD1; j_call: TRBJ1-2
cdr3_nt: TGTGCCAGCAGCCAGGGGTTGGAGGGACTAGCGGGGGGGCAGATCTCGCAGTATTTT; cdr3_aa: CASSQGLEGLAGGQISQYF; clone_size: -; v_call: TRBV5-5; d_call: TRBD2; j_call: TRBJ2-3
cdr3_nt: TGTGCCACATGGGGGCCTGGGGGGGTCGGAAACACCATATATTTT; cdr3_aa: CATWGPGGVGNTIYF; clone_size: -; v_call: TRBV10-3; d_call: -; j_call: TRBJ1-3
cdr3_nt: TGTGCCAGCAACAGAGACGGAACCGGGGAGCTGTTTTTT; cdr3_aa: CASNRDGTGELFF; clone_size: -; v_call: TRBV9; d_call: -; j_call: TRBJ2-2
cdr3_nt: TGTGCCACCAGTGATTTCCCCCTAGCGGGGGCCCCAGATACGCAGTATTTT; cdr3_aa: CATSDFPLAGAPDTQYF; clone_size: -; v_call: TRBV24-1; d_call: TRBD2; j_call: TRBJ2-3
cdr3_nt: TGTGCCAGCAGCCGATATAGCGGGGGCCCAGTTATCCAAGAGACCCAGTACTTC; cdr3_aa: CASSRYSGGPVIQETQYF; clone_size: -; v_call: TRBV6-6; d_call: TRBD2; j_call: TRBJ2-5
cdr3_nt: TGCGCCAGCAGAGGGACAGGGGGTGCGAACACTGAAGCTTTCTTT; cdr3_aa: CASRGTGGANTEAFF; clone_size: -; v_call: TRBV5-1; d_call: TRBD1; j_call: TRBJ1-1
cdr3_nt: TGTGCCAGCGCTGGGACAGGGTGGGTTCGAAGCAATCAGCCCCAGCATTTT; cdr3_aa: CASAGTGWVRSNQPQHF; clone_size: -; v_call: TRBV27; d_call: TRBD1; j_call: TRBJ1-5
cdr3_nt: TGTGCCAGCAGCTTCCTGGGAGGAACAGGATCCAATGAGCAGTTCTTC; cdr3_aa: CASSFLGGTGSNEQFF; clone_size: -; v_call: TRBV11-2; d_call: -; j_call: TRBJ2-1
cdr3_nt: TGTGCCAGCCAAAGGGGGGGTAATGAAAAACTGTTTTTT; cdr3_aa: CASQRGGNEKLFF; clone_size: few; v_call: TRBV7-9; d_call: -; j_call: TRBJ1-4
cdr3_nt: TGTGCCAGCAGCCAAGATGGGGCCCTACTCTCTGGAAACACCATATATTTT; cdr3_aa: CASSQDGALLSGNTIYF; clone_size: -; v_call: TRBV4-2; d_call: -; j_call: TRBJ1-3
cdr3_nt: TGTGCCAGCACCTTCTGGACAGCTAACTATGGCTACACCTTC; cdr3_aa: CASTFWTANYGYTF; clone_size: -; v_call: TRBV7-9; d_call: -; j_call: TRBJ1-2
cdr3_nt: TGTGCCAGCAGTGACAGGTCGGGGCAGCCCCAGCATTTT; cdr3_aa: CASSDRSGQPQHF; clone_size: few; v_call: TRBV28; d_call: -; j_call: TRBJ1-5
cdr3_nt: TGTGCCAGCTCACCACACTATGCAGATGAAGCTTTCTTT; cdr3_aa: CASSPHYADEAFF; clone_size: -; v_call: TRBV18; d_call: -; j_call: TRBJ1-1
cdr3_nt: TGTGCCTGGAGTGGAATCCGGACCTCCCGGGGCAAAAACATTCAGTACTTC; cdr3_aa: CAWSGIRTSRGKNIQYF; clone_size: -; v_call: TRBV30; d_call: -; j_call: TRBJ2-4
cdr3_nt: TGTGCCAGCAGTTGGACTAGCGGGGGGCAAGCGACCCAGTACTTC; cdr3_aa: CASSWTSGGQATQYF; clone_size: -; v_call: TRBV27; d_call: TRBD2; j_call: TRBJ2-5
cdr3_nt: TGTGCCAGCAGCCCGAACCCCCGACAGAACACTGAAGCTTTCTTT; cdr3_aa: CASSPNPRQNTEAFF; clone_size: -; v_call: TRBV5-6; d_call: -; j_call: TRBJ1-1
cdr3_nt: TGTGCCAGCAGCACGGAGGCTAGCGGAGAAGAGACCCAGTACTTC; cdr3_aa: CASSTEASGEETQYF; clone_size: -; v_call: TRBV5-6; d_call: TRBD2; j_call: TRBJ2-5
cdr3_nt: TGCGCCAGCAGCCAAGATTTTGCAGGGGTGGGCTACACCTTC; cdr3_aa: CASSQDFAGVGYTF; clone_size: -; v_call: TRBV4-1; d_call: -; j_call: TRBJ1-2
cdr3_nt: TGTGCCAGCAGCCAGGCGGGACAGGGAGTAACAGATACGCAGTATTTT; cdr3_aa: CASSQAGQGVTDTQYF; clone_size: -; v_call: TRBV11-2; d_call: TRBD1; j_call: TRBJ2-3
cdr3_nt: TGTGCCAGCACCCGGGGGGGCAATCAGCCCCAGCATTTT; cdr3_aa: CASTRGGNQPQHF; clone_size: -; v_call: TRBV6-5; d_call: -; j_call: TRBJ1-5
cdr3_nt: TGTGCCAGCAGCTTTGGGACAGAACCTACCGGGGAGCTGTTTTTT; cdr3_aa: CASSFGTEPTGELFF; clone_size: -; v_call: TRBV11-3; d_call: TRBD1; j_call: TRBJ2-2
cdr3_nt: TGTGCCAGTAGTAAGAAGACAGGAGACTATGGCTACACCTTC; cdr3_aa: CASSKKTGDYGYTF; clone_size: -; v_call: TRBV19; d_call: -; j_call: TRBJ1-2
cdr3_nt: TGTGCCAGCAGAAGACAGGGGGCGCGGACAGATACGCAGTATTTT; cdr3_aa: CASRRQGARTDTQYF; clone_size: -; v_call: TRBV2; d_call: TRBD1; j_call: TRBJ2-3
cdr3_nt: TGTGCCAGCAGTTTGGTTCAGGGGTCCTATGGCTACACCTTC; cdr3_aa: CASSLVQGSYGYTF; clone_size: -; v_call: TRBV28; d_call: -; j_call: TRBJ1-2